This T cell receptor (beta chain) was retrieved from a study of blood T cell repertoires in COVID-19. Whole-study context: Samples of COVID-19 (acute and convalescent) were obtained from the United States, Italy and Spain.

Germline assignment: CDR1 SGDLS and CDR2 YYNGEE. The V and J ends lost 0 bases and 2 bases respectively, with 11 bases between them. This CDR3 has 15 amino acids. As handled by the study authors: Amplification of reference gene primers was used by the study to estimate nucleated cell counts. Measured with immunoSEQ multiplex PCR; TCRdb has only the in-frame clones, and not every one. The V and J calls and clone size are taken from that table; D and trimming were inferred from the DNA. This repertoire shows around 190,000 clones, roughly four fifths found once; its top ten account for roughly 6.8%. The gene calls are TRBV9 and TRBJ1-2; D perhaps matches TRBD1 (6 bases). The origin of this receptor is a human donor in a cohort sampled during active COVID-19. Sequences were obtained from peripheral blood. Written as DNA, the CDR3 is TGTGCCAGCAGCGTAGCTACAGGACAGAACTATGGCTACACCTTC. As protein: CASSVATGQNYGYTF.